One sample yielded the 27 T cell receptor beta chains listed below, sequenced in a study of T cell responses to AZD1222 COVID-19 vaccine. Libraries were prepared by immunoSEQ multiplex PCR; TCRdb keeps only in-frame clonotypes and omits some of them. The repertoire includes roughly 96,000 clones, about nine tenths of them detected once, and 26% sits in the top ten. Source: peripheral blood, taken on day 0 of AZD1222 vaccination. These TCRs come from an adult in good health.

The chain is built from TRBV24-1 and TRBJ1-2; 9 nucleotides align to TRBD1. Germline V CDR1 and CDR2: KGHDR, SFDVKD. V gave up 3 bases and J gave up 5 bases; unmatched junction bases: 6. This CDR3 is built from 15 residues. CDR3 amino acids: CATSDPTGGKYGYTF. In DNA form, the CDR3 reads TGTGCCACCAGTGATCCGACAGGGGGGAAATATGGCTACACCTTC.

This sequence joins TRBV5-1 and TRBJ1-4, with 10 bases aligning to TRBD1. V lost 4 bases to trimming and J lost 0 bases; unmatched junction nucleotides: 9. Germline-derived CDR1 and CDR2 are SGHRS and YFSETQ. The CDR3 extends over 18 amino acids. Here the CDR3 DNA reads TGCGCCAGCAGCACCTGGGACAGGGGAAGGACAACTAATGAAAAACTGTTTTTT. Translating it yields CASSTWDRGRTTNEKLFF.

V usage is TRBV6-2 or TRBV6-3 and J usage is TRBJ2-5; D not certain. Trimming left V 2 bases short and J 2 bases short, with 3 bases between. CDR1 is MNHEY and CDR2 is SVGEGT in the germline V gene. This CDR3 region has 12 residues. The CDR3 region has the DNA TGTGCCAGCAGTTACGGGCAAGAGACCCAGTACTTC. Its translation: CASSYGQETQYF.

The V gene is TRBV6-5, the J gene TRBJ2-7, with D perhaps matching TRBD1 or TRBD2 (5 bases each). Trimming removed 6 bases at V and 2 bases at J, with 14 bases between. The CDR3 is 14 residues long. Germline CDR1 reads MNHEY; CDR2 reads SVGAGI. The CDR3 spells CASSVRDGPYEQYF. CDR3 nucleotides: TGTGCCAGCAGCGTCCGGGACGGTCCCTACGAGCAGTACTTC.

The CDR3: CASSREGRSEAFF. The CDR3 DNA reads TGCGCCAGCAGTCGGGAGGGCAGGTCTGAAGCTTTCTTT. The chain couples TRBV5-1 to TRBJ1-1; no definite D call. The ends were cut back, 5 bases at V and 6 bases at J, with 14 bases in the middle. The CDR3 is made up of 13 amino acids. CDR1 SGHRS and CDR2 YFSETQ come from the germline V gene.

This chain links TRBV18 with TRBJ2-7; 10 bases are a match to TRBD2. Germline lookup yields CDR1 KGHSH and CDR2 LQKENI. The CDR3 runs 16 residues. V shed 3 bases and J 4 bases; nucleotides not matched to a gene: 9. The CDR3 loop reads CASSPPSIAGGYEQYF. The CDR3 DNA reads as TGTGCCAGCTCACCGCCTTCCATAGCGGGAGGATACGAGCAGTACTTC.

The V gene is TRBV7-8, the J gene TRBJ2-2; TRBD2 matches at 12 bases. The V gene end was trimmed by 1 base and the J gene end by 5 bases; junction bases not matched to a gene: 2. This CDR3 is 16 amino acids long. Germline-derived CDR1 and CDR2 are SGHVS and FQNEAQ. The DNA of the CDR3 is TGTGCCAGCAGCTTAGGGACTAGCGGGATTACCGGGGAGCTGTTTTTT. Its translation is CASSLGTSGITGELFF.

The chain links TRBV19 to TRBJ1-4; D may be TRBD1 (6 bases). The CDR3 sequence is 13 residues long. Trimming shortened V by 10 bases and J by 8 bases, and 17 bases separated the two germline ends. In germline, CDR1 is LNHDA, CDR2 SQIVND (reference sequence). CDR3 region: CATRQATREKLFF. The CDR3, as DNA: TGTGCCACTAGACAGGCGACGAGGGAAAAACTGTTTTTT.

This chain uses TRBV18 with TRBJ2-3; 7 bases line up with TRBD2. The CDR3 covers 15 residues. V dropped 3 bases and J dropped 4; count of bases not matched to a gene: 7. Germline V gene data show CDR1 as KGHSH and CDR2 as LQKENI. The CDR3 region is CASSPRGSGPDTQYF. As DNA, the CDR3 is TGTGCCAGCTCACCTAGGGGTAGCGGGCCAGATACGCAGTATTTT.

CDR3 sequence reads: CASSQTAETQYF. The CDR3 DNA sequence: TGTGCCAGCAGCCAAACAGCGGAGACCCAGTACTTC. The genes are TRBV7-8 and TRBJ2-5; D is unresolved. V was clipped by 5 bases and J by 5 bases, with 9 bases between them. The germline V gene has CDR1 SGHVS and CDR2 FQNEAQ. The CDR3 length is 12 residues.

J is TRBJ2-7 and V is TRBV24-1; the match to TRBD2 covers 7 bases. The CDR3 extends over 14 amino acids. Germline values: CDR1 KGHDR, CDR2 SFDVKD. The V and J ends lost 5 bases and 7 bases, in that order; junction bases with no gene match: 10. The CDR3 here is CATSGSGIWKEQYF. The CDR3 coding sequence is TGTGCCACCAGTGGAAGCGGGATATGGAAAGAGCAGTACTTC.

The chain has TRBV7-9 and TRBJ2-5; 7 positions match TRBD1. The CDR3 loop spans 14 amino acids. V shed 5 bases, J shed 5 bases, and the junction held 8 bases outside the gene matches. Germline lookup yields CDR1 SEHNR and CDR2 FQNEAQ (reference sequence). The CDR3 is CASSLRQGWETQYF. The CDR3 DNA is TGTGCCAGCAGCCTACGACAGGGTTGGGAGACCCAGTACTTC. Filled out from reference TRBV7-9 and TRBJ2-5, the complete variable domain reads DTGVSQNPRHKITKRGQNVTFRCDPISEHNRLYWYRQTLGQGPEFLTYFQNEAQLEKSRLLSDRFSAERPKGSFSTLEIQRTEQGDSAMYLCASSLRQGWETQYFGPGTRLLVL.

This sequence joins TRBV30 and TRBJ1-4; D unclear. The V end lost 0 bases, the J end lost 7 bases, and 12 bases lay between the germline ends. The germline CDR1 and CDR2 sequences are GTSNPN and SVGIG (reference sequence). The CDR3 spans 14 residues. CDR3 region: CAWSVTEVGEKLFF. As DNA, the CDR3 is TGTGCCTGGAGTGTCACAGAGGTCGGTGAAAAACTGTTTTTT.

This chain's CDR3 is CASRSSGAREETQYF. The CDR3, as DNA: TGCGCCAGCAGGAGTTCGGGAGCCCGGGAAGAGACCCAGTACTTC. The chain joins TRBV5-1 to TRBJ2-5; possible D gene TRBD2, 6 bases. V lost 5 bases, J lost 3 bases, and 17 bases lay in between. The CDR3 is 15 residues long. Germline-derived CDR1 and CDR2 are SGHRS and YFSETQ.

This chain connects TRBV6-5 to TRBJ2-3, with a possible D match to TRBD2 (6 bases). V shed 4 bases and J shed 5 bases, with 13 bases lying between them. The CDR3 is 14 residues long. Germline CDR1 reads MNHEY; CDR2 reads SVGAGI. This CDR3 reads CASSFAGTLDTQYF. The CDR3 DNA reads TGTGCCAGCAGTTTCGCCGGGACTTTAGATACGCAGTATTTT.

The chain has TRBV25-1 and TRBJ2-5; 11 nucleotides agree with TRBD2. Germline assignment: CDR1 MGHDK and CDR2 SYGVNS. The V segment lost 8 bases and the J segment 5 bases; nucleotides outside the gene matches: 4. There are 13 residues in the CDR3. DNA of the CDR3: TGTGCCAGCGGACTAGCGGGCGGGGAGACCCAGTACTTC. Its translation is CASGLAGGETQYF.

V and J are TRBV28 and TRBJ1-1; maybe TRBD1 (5 bases). The V end was cut by 7 bases, the J end by 6 bases, with 21 bases between. CDR3 length: 15 amino acids. CDR1 and CDR2 from the germline V gene are MDHEN and SYDVKM. As DNA, the CDR3 is TGTGCCAGCAAGCGGGGGGTAGGGCTAAACGCTGAAGCTTTCTTT. This sequence encodes CASKRGVGLNAEAFF.

The rearrangement uses TRBV7-2 and TRBJ2-4, with 12 bases identical to TRBD2. Germline V gene sequence: CDR1 SGHTA, CDR2 FQGNSA. With V trimmed by 4 bases and J by 8 bases, 18 bases remained unmatched. The CDR3 consists of 19 residues. The CDR3 sequence is CASSSHLDSSGRALYIQYF. The DNA of the CDR3 is TGTGCCAGCAGCTCCCATCTCGATTCTAGCGGGAGGGCCCTATACATTCAGTACTTC.

The V call is TRBV4-2, the J call TRBJ2-7; 8 nucleotides align to TRBD2. The CDR3 extends over 15 amino acids. After removal of 6 bases from V and 2 bases from J, the junction contained 9 bases not matched to a gene. Germline V gene sequence: CDR1 LGHNA, CDR2 YNFKEQ. The CDR3 DNA sequence: TGTGCCAGCAGGTCGGGGGGGCCCAAAGCCTACGAGCAGTACTTC. Amino acid sequence: CASRSGGPKAYEQYF.

The chain carries TRBV29-1 and TRBJ1-4, with D maybe TRBD1 (6 bases). Germline V gene lookup returns CDR1 SQVTM and CDR2 ANQGSEA. Trimming removed 6 bases at V and 6 bases at J, with 14 bases between. This CDR3 is built from 13 residues. CDR3 sequence: CSVHRDGDEKLFF. In nucleotides, the CDR3 is TGCAGCGTCCACAGGGACGGAGATGAAAAACTGTTTTTT.

This chain links TRBV5-5 with TRBJ2-7, with 7 bases that match TRBD2. CDR1 and CDR2 from the germline V gene are SGHKS and YYEKEE (reference sequence). This CDR3 contains 14 residues. Trimming cost V 4 bases and J 2 bases; bases outside gene matches: 6. The DNA for the CDR3 is TGTGCCAGCAGCCGGTGGGGAGGGGCCTACGAGCAGTACTTC. The encoded protein is CASSRWGGAYEQYF.

A single count supports this clone. This chain links TRBV4-2 with TRBJ2-7; possible D gene TRBD1, 6 bases. The CDR3 has 14 residues. Trimming took 4 bases from V and 5 from J, leaving 15 bases between them. The germline V gene has CDR1 LGHNA and CDR2 YNFKEQ. Written as DNA, the CDR3 is TGTGCCAGCAGCCTTCCGAACAGGGTTCACGAGCAGTACTTC. The encoded protein is CASSLPNRVHEQYF.

This chain connects TRBV6-5 to TRBJ2-7; 8 nucleotides agree with TRBD1. Germline assignment: CDR1 MNHEY and CDR2 SVGAGI. This CDR3 has 14 residues. The V gene end was trimmed by 5 bases and the J gene end by 5 bases; junction bases not matched to a gene: 8. CDR3 residues: CASSTTGVYHEQYF. CDR3 bases: TGTGCCAGCAGTACGACAGGGGTCTACCACGAGCAGTACTTC.

The J gene is TRBJ2-7, the V gene TRBV7-2; 15 nucleotides agree with TRBD2. CDR1 and CDR2 (germline): SGHTA, FQGNSA. This CDR3 has 16 residues. V was pared by 3 bases and J by 2 bases, with 2 bases of the junction left unmatched. In DNA form, the CDR3 reads TGTGCCAGCAGCTTGGGGACTAGCGGGGGGACCTACGAGCAGTACTTC. As protein: CASSLGTSGGTYEQYF.

This chain links TRBV11-2 with TRBJ2-7, with 8 positions matching TRBD2. Germline CDR1 and CDR2: SGHAT and FQNNGV. The CDR3 spans 16 residues. The trim removed 5 bases at V and 7 bases at J, leaving 16 bases unmatched. CDR3 sequence: CASSPGGSGIGYEQYF. DNA of the CDR3: TGTGCCAGCAGCCCCGGCGGTAGCGGGATTGGTTATGAGCAGTACTTC. The variable domain in full, completed from reference TRBV11-2 and TRBJ2-7, reads EAGVAQSPRYKIIEKRQSVAFWCNPISGHATLYWYQQILGQGPKLLIQFQNNGVVDDSQLPKDRFSAERLKGVDSTLKIQPAKLEDSAVYLCASSPGGSGIGYEQYFGPGTRLTVT.

In its sample, this clone was seen a few times. V and J are TRBV4-2 and TRBJ1-2, with D possibly TRBD1 on 6 matching bases. Looked up from germline, CDR1 is LGHNA and CDR2 is YNFKEQ. The CDR3 has 16 residues. Deletions cut 1 base from V and 4 bases from J, with 16 bases between. Written as DNA, the CDR3 is TGTGCCAGCAGCCAAGCCCTATTCGCCAGGGGCTATGGCTACACCTTC. Translated, it gives CASSQALFARGYGYTF.

The chain carries TRBV27 and TRBJ1-2; 8 nucleotides align to TRBD1. This CDR3 is 15 amino acids long. The V and J ends lost 6 bases and 4 bases, in that order; junction bases with no gene match: 10. Germline V gene sequence: CDR1 MNHEY, CDR2 SMNVEV (reference sequence). The CDR3 here is CASRPTIDRGYGYTF. CDR3 DNA sequence: TGTGCCAGCAGACCTACGATCGACAGGGGCTATGGCTACACCTTC.